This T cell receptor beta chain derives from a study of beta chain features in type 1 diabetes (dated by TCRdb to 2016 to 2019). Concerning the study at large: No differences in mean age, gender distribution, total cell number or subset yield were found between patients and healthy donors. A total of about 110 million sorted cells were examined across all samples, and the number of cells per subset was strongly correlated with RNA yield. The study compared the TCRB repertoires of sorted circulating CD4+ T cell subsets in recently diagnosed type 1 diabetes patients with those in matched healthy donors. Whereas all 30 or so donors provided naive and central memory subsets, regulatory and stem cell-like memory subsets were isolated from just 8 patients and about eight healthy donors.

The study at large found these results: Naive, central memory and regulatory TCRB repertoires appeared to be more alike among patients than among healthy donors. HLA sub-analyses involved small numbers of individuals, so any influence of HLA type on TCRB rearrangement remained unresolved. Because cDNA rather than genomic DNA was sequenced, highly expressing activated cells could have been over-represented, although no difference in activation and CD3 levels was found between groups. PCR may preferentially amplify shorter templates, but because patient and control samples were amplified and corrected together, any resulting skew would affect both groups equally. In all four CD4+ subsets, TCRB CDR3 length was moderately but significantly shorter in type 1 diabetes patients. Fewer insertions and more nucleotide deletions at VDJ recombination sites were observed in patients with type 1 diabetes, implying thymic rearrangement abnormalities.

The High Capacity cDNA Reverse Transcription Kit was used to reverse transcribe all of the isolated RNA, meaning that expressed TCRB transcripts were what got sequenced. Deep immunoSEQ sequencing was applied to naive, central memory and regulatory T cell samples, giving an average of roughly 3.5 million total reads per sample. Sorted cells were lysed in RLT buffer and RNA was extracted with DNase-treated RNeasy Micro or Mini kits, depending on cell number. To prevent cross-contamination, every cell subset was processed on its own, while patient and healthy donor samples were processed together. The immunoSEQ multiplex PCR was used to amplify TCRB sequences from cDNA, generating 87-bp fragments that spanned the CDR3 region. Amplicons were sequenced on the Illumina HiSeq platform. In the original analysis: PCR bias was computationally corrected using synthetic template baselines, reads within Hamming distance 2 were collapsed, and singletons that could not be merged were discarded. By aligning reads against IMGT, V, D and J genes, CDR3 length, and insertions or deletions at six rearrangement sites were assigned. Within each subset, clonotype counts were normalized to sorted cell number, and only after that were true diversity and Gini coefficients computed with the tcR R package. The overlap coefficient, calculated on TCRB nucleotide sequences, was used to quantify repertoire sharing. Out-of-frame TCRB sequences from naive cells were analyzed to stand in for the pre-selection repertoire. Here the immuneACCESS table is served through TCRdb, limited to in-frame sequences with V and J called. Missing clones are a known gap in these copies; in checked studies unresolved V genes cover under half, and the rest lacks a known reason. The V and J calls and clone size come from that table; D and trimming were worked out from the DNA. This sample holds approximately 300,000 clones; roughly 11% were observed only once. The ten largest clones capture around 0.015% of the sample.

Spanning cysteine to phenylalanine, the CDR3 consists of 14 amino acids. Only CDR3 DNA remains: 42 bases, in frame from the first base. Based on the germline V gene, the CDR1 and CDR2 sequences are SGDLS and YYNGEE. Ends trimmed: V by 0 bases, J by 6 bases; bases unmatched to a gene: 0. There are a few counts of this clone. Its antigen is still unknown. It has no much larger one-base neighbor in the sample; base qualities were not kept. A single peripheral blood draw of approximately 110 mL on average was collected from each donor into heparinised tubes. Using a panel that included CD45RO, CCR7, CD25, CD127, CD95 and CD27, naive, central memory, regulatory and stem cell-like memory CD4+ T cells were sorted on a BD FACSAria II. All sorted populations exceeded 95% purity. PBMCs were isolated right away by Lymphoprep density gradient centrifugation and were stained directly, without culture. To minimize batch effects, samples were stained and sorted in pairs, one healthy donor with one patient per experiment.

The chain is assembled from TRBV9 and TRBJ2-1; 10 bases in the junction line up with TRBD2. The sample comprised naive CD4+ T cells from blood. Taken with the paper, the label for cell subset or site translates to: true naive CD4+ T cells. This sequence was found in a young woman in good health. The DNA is TGTGCCAGCAGCGTAGGGACTAGCGGCAATGAGCAGTTCTTC. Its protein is CASSVGTSGNEQFF.